Listed here is a single TCR beta chain. What it binds is not known. The data were taken from a study of shared clonotypes between healthy human individuals. Across the whole study: Aged 18 to 49, the donors were a couple of women and a few men. Study-level findings and limits: Several donors shared about 4.8% of their naive CD4 clonotypes. Although depth was large, rarefaction showed that sequencing of the sorted subsets was incomplete.

Clones were sequenced by immunoSEQ multiplex PCR, and TCRdb holds only the in-frame ones, with some missing. The profile shows about a million clones, approximately 77% of them singletons. The clonotype comes from a man younger than 30 in good health. Some clones in this sample may be carry-over from other donors' samples. The sequencing input was memory CD4+ T cells from PBMCs. As for subset: CD45RA-negative fraction.

The CDR3 nucleotides read TGTGCCTGGAGTCGGGCAGGGGGGAGTCAGACCCAGTACTTC. Its protein product is CAWSRAGGSQTQYF. The chain links TRBV30 to TRBJ2-5; D may be TRBD1 (7 bases). Deletions cut 2 bases from V and 6 bases from J, with 16 bases between. From germline, CDR1 is GTSNPN and CDR2 SVGIG (reference sequence). The CDR3 extends over 14 amino acids.